Each of the 13 T cell receptor beta chains below was sequenced from the same sample in a study of cytomegalovirus exposure and HLA in healthy donors. A multiplex PCR was run with 60 Vbeta primers and 13 Jbeta primers. TCRdb's table, derived via immunoSEQ multiplex PCR, lists solely in-frame clones and lacks some. The table has 170,000 or so clones, 77% seen once. The sequenced sample consisted of PBMCs. The receptors were gathered from a woman aged 30 to 39 in good health and CMV-seropositive.

This clone showed up just a few times. The V and J genes are TRBV4-1 and TRBJ2-7, with no clear D. V lost 0 bases, J lost 0 bases, and 6 bases lay in between. This CDR3 is built from 14 residues. The germline gives CDR1 MGHRA, CDR2 YSYEKL. The CDR3 sequence is CASSQDAVSYEQYF. DNA for the CDR3: TGCGCCAGCAGCCAAGATGCGGTCTCCTACGAGCAGTACTTC.

The chain is built from TRBV5-8 and TRBJ1-4; maybe TRBD1 (6 bases). The germline CDR1 and CDR2 sequences are SGHTS and YDEGEE. This CDR3 spans 14 amino acids. Between the trimmed V and J ends, which lost 2 bases and 8 bases, there was a span of 13 bases. CDR3 DNA sequence: TGTGCCAGCAGCTTCGGGGGGCGAGGGGAAAAACTGTTTTTT. It translates to CASSFGGRGEKLFF.

This chain joins TRBV7-8 and TRBJ1-2, with 10 bases identical to TRBD1. The CDR3 runs 16 residues. V was clipped by 4 bases and J by 8 bases; unmatched bases: 13. Germline V gives CDR1 SGHVS, CDR2 FQNEAQ. CDR3 region: CASSYRTGGGSGGYTF. The CDR3 DNA reads as TGTGCCAGCAGCTACAGGACAGGGGGTGGCTCAGGGGGCTACACCTTC.

V is TRBV28 and J is TRBJ2-1, with 7 bases aligning to TRBD1. CDR3 size: 18 residues. Germline CDR1 reads MDHEN; CDR2 reads SYDVKM. Germline trimming cut 6 bases from V and 7 bases from J; bases unmatched to any gene: 21. CDR3 DNA: TGTGCCAGCAGCCGAACAGGGGCGTTATTAAACTACAGGAATGAGCAGTTCTTC. Its protein product is CASSRTGALLNYRNEQFF.

This chain joins TRBV9 and TRBJ1-2; tentatively, D is TRBD1 (5 bases). The ends were cut back, 7 bases at V and 8 bases at J, with 21 bases in the middle. The CDR3 runs 14 residues. Germline V lookup: CDR1 SGDLS, CDR2 YYNGEE. DNA for the CDR3: TGTGCCAGCGAAGAAATAGTTTCGGGGGGAGGCTACACCTTC. Protein sequence: CASEEIVSGGGYTF.

The chain has TRBV25-1 and TRBJ1-2; no firm D call. The CDR3 runs to 16 residues. The V end was cut by 3 bases, the J end by 8 bases, with 22 bases between. The V gene's germline CDR1 is MGHDK and CDR2 SYGVNS. CDR3: CASSEGGRRGVAGYTF. Written as DNA, the CDR3 is TGTGCCAGCAGTGAGGGAGGACGTCGTGGCGTGGCCGGCTACACCTTC.

This clone has just a few counts. The rearrangement links TRBV30 to TRBJ1-2; no definite D call. The CDR3 has 12 residues. The ends were cut back, 6 bases at V and 2 bases at J, with 10 bases in the middle. CDR1 is GTSNPN, CDR2 SVGIG, per germline (reference sequence). The CDR3 loop is CACGVENYGYTF. CDR3 sequence (DNA): TGTGCCTGCGGAGTAGAGAACTATGGCTACACCTTC.

The V gene is TRBV19, the J gene TRBJ1-2, with a tentative D call TRBD1 (5 bases). Trimming left V 8 bases short and J 5 bases short, with 15 bases between. The CDR3 runs to 13 residues. Germline V gene lookup returns CDR1 LNHDA and CDR2 SQIVND (reference sequence). The CDR3 DNA is TGTGCCAGTTATACAGGCACTTTTTATGGCTACACCTTC. Protein: CASYTGTFYGYTF.

This chain uses TRBV5-1 with TRBJ1-1, with 8 bases aligning to TRBD1. Unmatched junction bases numbered 5, after V lost 0 bases and J lost 1 base. The CDR3 is made up of 16 amino acids. CDR1 SGHRS and CDR2 YFSETQ come from the germline V gene. The CDR3 loop reads CASSLETGARNTEAFF. The CDR3 nucleotides read TGCGCCAGCAGCTTGGAGACAGGGGCCAGGAACACTGAAGCTTTCTTT.

J is TRBJ2-3 and V is TRBV5-5; 15 nucleotides match TRBD2. Trimming removed 3 bases from V and 1 base from J; junction bases left unmatched: 6. From germline, CDR1 is SGHKS and CDR2 YYEKEE (reference sequence). The CDR3 is 18 residues long. CDR3 DNA sequence: TGTGCCAGCAGCTCGAGGACTAGCGGGAGGGGTGGCACAGATACGCAGTATTTT. This translates into CASSSRTSGRGGTDTQYF.

This clone was found once. The genes are TRBV28 and TRBJ2-7; 8 bases are a match to TRBD1. This CDR3 contains 14 residues. Unmatched junction bases numbered 3, after V lost 3 bases and J lost 2 bases. The germline V gene has CDR1 MDHEN and CDR2 SYDVKM. The CDR3 loop is CASSFTTGAYEQYF. CDR3 coding DNA: TGTGCCAGCAGTTTTACGACAGGGGCCTACGAGCAGTACTTC.

The chain is built from TRBV28 and TRBJ2-1; D gene uncertain. This CDR3 region has 14 residues. Per the germline V gene, CDR1 is MDHEN and CDR2 is SYDVKM. V shed 1 base and J shed 6 bases, with 10 bases lying between them. The CDR3 protein is CASSLSGFRNEQFF. The CDR3 region has the DNA TGTGCCAGCAGTTTATCCGGGTTTCGCAATGAGCAGTTCTTC.

This clone has just a few counts. The genes are TRBV28 and TRBJ1-2; 9 bases fit TRBD1. The CDR3 is made up of 12 amino acids. V lost 6 bases, J lost 11 bases, and 7 bases stayed unmatched. Germline V gene sequence: CDR1 MDHEN, CDR2 SYDVKM. The CDR3 sequence is CASSPWDREYTF. CDR3 DNA sequence: TGTGCCAGCAGCCCTTGGGACAGGGAGTACACCTTC.